This T cell receptor beta chain comes out of a study of regulatory T cells in long-lasting Graves disease. At the level of the study: The criterion for persistent Graves' disease was over 5 years of antithyroid drugs with positive TSH receptor antibodies.

Study-level points and caveats: Among the persistent patients, 2,500 to 3,000 public clonotypes were shared, more than the roughly 970 shared among new patients.

The germline gives CDR1 PRHDT, CDR2 FYEKMQ (reference sequence). The CDR3 covers 14 residues. Trimming took off 5 bases at V and 4 bases at J, with 11 bases between the two ends. Arm-PCR of CDR3 regions with iRepertoire HTBI primers generated TCR beta libraries. TCRdb re-derived calls from the multiplex PCR reads in MiXCR, one entry per CDR3 protein. The sample contains a few hundred thousand distinct CDR3 sequences, roughly 23% of which appear only once. Concerning this clonotype itself: Its antigen remains unknown.

Described time point: persistent/refractory GD, antithyroid drugs over 5 years with positive TRAb. Construction of the TCR library relied on RNA isolated from PBMCs. Under American Thyroid Association guidelines, Graves' disease was diagnosed. The rearrangement links TRBV13 to TRBJ1-4; D is unclear. This sequence was found in a female donor with Graves disease. The specimen was peripheral blood mononuclear cells (PBMCs), collected when the disease was refractory, from a patient treated with antithyroid drugs. The CDR3 region has the DNA TGTGCCAGCAGCGTGGGGTTAGGTAATGAAAAACTGTTTTTT. It encodes CASSVGLGNEKLFF.